The source of this T cell receptor beta chain is a study of cytomegalovirus exposure and HLA in healthy donors. Study-wide context: The roughly 120 validation repertoires used the same platform as the 550 to 850 first-cohort repertoires (as reported by a later analysis).

Study-level findings and limits: The classifier was said to identify cytomegalovirus status with high specificity and sensitivity. A few CMV-associated chains proved CMV antigen-specific in vitro. Cytomegalovirus association was assigned to under 200 TCR beta chains.

Method: immunoSEQ multiplex PCR; TCRdb's copy keeps in-frame clones and lacks some. The sample has 300,000 to 400,000 clones, roughly 89% seen once. On this clone: Its antigen is as yet unknown.

V was pared by 2 bases and J by 4 bases, with 9 bases between. The CDR3 contains 13 residues. CDR1 is GTSNPN and CDR2 is SVGIG in the germline V gene (reference sequence). V usage is TRBV30 and J usage is TRBJ1-5, with D perhaps TRBD1 (5 bases). The source is a woman aged 18-29 years in good health and CMV-seronegative. Sequenced material: PBMCs. CDR3 sequence reads: CAWSRSGNQPQHF. CDR3 in DNA: TGTGCCTGGAGTAGGTCAGGGAATCAGCCCCAGCATTTT.